This entry is about one TCR beta chain. This table comes from immunoSEQ multiplex PCR, and its TCRdb copy is limited to in-frame clones, with some not included. This table has roughly 180,000 clones, about 80% appearing once. From germline, CDR1 is MNHEY and CDR2 SMNVEV (reference sequence). The CDR3 covers 14 residues. The V segment lost 4 bases and the J segment 7 bases; nucleotides outside the gene matches: 6. The record originates from a study of blood T cell repertoires in COVID-19. Sequencing was done on a sample of peripheral blood. The clonotype originates from a human donor in a cohort sampled during active COVID-19. The chain has TRBV27 and TRBJ1-2; 10 bases fit TRBD1. CDR3: CASSSDRGVAGYTF. In DNA form, the CDR3 reads TGTGCCAGCAGTTCGGACAGGGGGGTGGCTGGCTACACCTTC.